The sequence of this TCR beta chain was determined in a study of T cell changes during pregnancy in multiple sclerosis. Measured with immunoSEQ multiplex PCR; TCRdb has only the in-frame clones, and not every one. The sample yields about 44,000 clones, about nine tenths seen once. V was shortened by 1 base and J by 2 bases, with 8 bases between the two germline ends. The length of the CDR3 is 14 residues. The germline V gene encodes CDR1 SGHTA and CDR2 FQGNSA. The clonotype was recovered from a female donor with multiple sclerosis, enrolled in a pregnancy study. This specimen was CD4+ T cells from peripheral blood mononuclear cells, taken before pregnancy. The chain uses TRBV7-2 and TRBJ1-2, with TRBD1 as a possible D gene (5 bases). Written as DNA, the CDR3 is TGTGCCAGCAGCTTAGTCGGGGGGAACTATGGCTACACCTTC. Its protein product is CASSLVGGNYGYTF.